This TCR beta chain was observed in a study of control samples from healthy donors and cancer patients. The table came from immunoSEQ multiplex PCR; TCRdb's copy has only in-frame clones and leaves some out. The sample yields approximately 50,000 clones, about 87% seen once. From germline, CDR1 is LNHDA and CDR2 SQIVND (reference sequence). V was shortened by 6 bases and J by 5 bases, with 6 bases between the two germline ends. The length of the CDR3 is 11 residues. Material: PBMCs. V usage is TRBV19 and J usage is TRBJ2-3, with D possibly being TRBD2 (5 bases). The TCR was taken from a woman aged 55-70 years with lung cancer. The CDR3 coding sequence is TGTGCCAGTAGCCGGGGAGATACGCAGTATTTT. Translating it yields CASSRGDTQYF.